Detailed here is one T cell receptor beta chain. No antigen is known for it. These data belong to a study of cytomegalovirus exposure and HLA in healthy donors. Overall study results and limits: Per published reports, the classifier diagnosed cytomegalovirus status with high specificity and sensitivity. Presence/absence results assume similar sequencing depth per donor, which may not hold. Earlier analysis found most TCR beta V segments productive about 90% or about 30% of the time.

Primers included in the PCR were 60 Vbeta and 13 Jbeta primers. Repertoires were generated with immunoSEQ multiplex PCR, while TCRdb's copy carries only in-frame clones and drops some. The sample consists of nearly 110,000 clones, roughly 73% of them appearing once. V dropped 2 bases and J dropped 2; count of bases not matched to a gene: 18. Germline V CDR1 and CDR2: WSHSY, SAAADI. This CDR3 has 20 amino acids. The sample taken for sequencing was PBMCs. The chain carries TRBV10-2 and TRBJ2-7; 10 bases line up with TRBD2. The TCR sequence derives from a man in his forties in good health and CMV-seronegative. Here the CDR3 DNA reads TGCGCCAGCAGTGAGGAGGGGGTATTGCAGCGGGGGGGCCGCGCCTACGAGCAGTACTTC. Protein sequence: CASSEEGVLQRGGRAYEQYF.